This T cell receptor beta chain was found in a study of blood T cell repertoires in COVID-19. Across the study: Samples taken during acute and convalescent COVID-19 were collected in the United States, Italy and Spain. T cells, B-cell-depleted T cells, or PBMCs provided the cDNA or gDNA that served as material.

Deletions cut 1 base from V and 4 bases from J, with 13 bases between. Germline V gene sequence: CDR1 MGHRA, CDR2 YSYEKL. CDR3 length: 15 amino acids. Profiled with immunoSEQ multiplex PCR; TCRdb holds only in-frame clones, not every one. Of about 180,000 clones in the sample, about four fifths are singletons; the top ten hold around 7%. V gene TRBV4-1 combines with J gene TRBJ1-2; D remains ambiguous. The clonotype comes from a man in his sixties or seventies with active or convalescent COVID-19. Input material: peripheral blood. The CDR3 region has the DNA TGCGCCAGCAGCCAAGGGGAGAATCAGATCTATGGCTACACCTTC. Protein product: CASSQGENQIYGYTF.